This TCR beta chain was captured by sequencing in a study of cytomegalovirus exposure and HLA in healthy donors. Study in general: From about 179 million T cells, an earlier analysis saw 117 million unique TCR beta sequences.

This clone was picked up one time. Germline V lookup: CDR1 MNHEY, CDR2 SMNVEV (reference sequence). V dropped 7 bases and J dropped 6; count of bases not matched to a gene: 11. There are 15 residues in the CDR3. The PCR was carried out with 60 Vbeta primers and 13 Jbeta primers. TCRdb keeps only in-frame clones here, not all; method: immunoSEQ multiplex PCR. The sample holds under 150,000 clones, 70% to 80% seen once. This sequence was found in a woman in her 40s in good health and CMV-seropositive. The genes are TRBV27 and TRBJ2-2; 7 nucleotides match TRBD1. Sequenced sample: PBMCs. CDR3 sequence (DNA): TGTGCCAGCAAACGTCTACAGGGGTCGGCCGGGGAGCTGTTTTTT. It specifies CASKRLQGSAGELFF.